This T cell receptor beta chain was recorded in a study of T-cell memory formation after mild COVID-19. This CDR3 is 15 amino acids long. The V gene's germline CDR1 is MGHDK and CDR2 SYGVNS. The junction had 10 bases not matched to a gene; V was cut back by 6 bases and J by 2 bases. 5'RACE, which relied on constant-segment primers, yielded TCR alpha and TCR beta cDNA libraries carrying sample barcodes and UMIs. Each CDR3 protein gets one entry after TCRdb re-called the 5' RACE reads with MiXCR. This table has fewer than 75,000 distinct CDR3 sequences, approximately 12% appearing once. This TCR derives from a man between 18 and 35 years old who had mild COVID-19 (a few samples of this study predate the infection). Cell type and time point are not known. Sequenced input: PBMCs or a T cell subset sorted from them (not recorded which). The chain uses TRBV25-1 and TRBJ2-7, with TRBD1 matching 7 bases. Written as DNA, the CDR3 is TGTGCCAGCAGGTTCTCGACAGGGTCAACCTACGAGCAGTACTTC. As protein: CASRFSTGSTYEQYF.